The source of this T cell receptor beta chain is a study of Tregs in tolerant kidney transplant recipients. Produced via immunoSEQ multiplex PCR; TCRdb's table is partial and in-frame only. Of 35,000 to 55,000 clones listed, around 90% are singletons. The CDR3 loop spans 13 amino acids. V lost 9 bases and J lost 1; bases outside the gene matches: 6. CDR1 is MNHNS, CDR2 SASEGT, per germline. The specimen sequenced was Tregs from blood. The sequence derives from a human donor in good health. The chain is built from TRBV6-1 and TRBJ2-7; TRBD1 agrees at 7 bases. CDR3: CASQTGHSYEQYF. Written as DNA, the CDR3 is TGTGCCAGTCAGACAGGGCATTCCTACGAGCAGTACTTC.